Listed below are T cell receptor beta chains from one sample, sequenced in a study of blood T cell repertoires in COVID-19. The data were produced by immunoSEQ multiplex PCR, yet TCRdb's version contains in-frame clones alone and is incomplete. The table has approximately 300,000 clones, around 86% seen once. The sequenced material came from peripheral blood. The receptor source for this set is a man aged 50 to 60 with active or convalescent COVID-19. The CDR3 runs from the conserved cysteine through the conserved F or W.

TRBV3-1/TRBV3-2,TRBJ1-5,CASSQVSNQPQHF
TRBV27,TRBJ2-3,CASSLKGRTGGTDTQYF
TRBV9,TRBJ2-7,CASSVAYGSEQYF
TRBV5-1,TRBJ2-5,CASSLYYGSPETQYF
TRBV4-1,TRBJ2-1,CASSQGTSGYNEQFF
TRBV19,TRBJ1-2,CASSPGQGGSYGYTF
TRBV19,TRBJ2-3,CASSISSDTQYF
TRBV4-1,TRBJ1-3,CASSQVVRRTSGNTIYF
TRBV27,TRBJ2-5,CASSPRTLGETQYF
TRBV11-2,TRBJ2-1,CASSLARDFYNEQFF
TRBV19,TRBJ1-1,CASSRRQGAGTEAFF
TRBV5-1,TRBJ2-2,CASSLGGFDTGELFF
TRBV29-1,TRBJ2-3,CSAGTGVRDTQYF
TRBV4-3,TRBJ2-6,CASSQAKGGSSGANVLTF
TRBV18,TRBJ2-7,CASSPRTGQAYEQYF
TRBV28,TRBJ2-5,CASFTSEAIQETQYF